This T cell receptor beta chain was recovered during a study of CD8 T cells in ankylosing spondylitis. Points from the study as a whole: Reported data indicate significant enrichment of disease-linked clones within matched ankylosing spondylitis synovial fluid.

TCRdb recomputed calls from the 5' RACE reads with MiXCR, one row per CDR3 protein. The sample contains about 250,000 distinct CDR3 sequences, roughly a third of which appear only once. This clonotype has a handful of counts. Its antigen is still unknown. Sequenced material: blood, either unsorted or a sorted T cell fraction (not recorded which). The sequence was obtained from a male donor with ankylosing spondylitis or in good health (not recorded which).

CDR3 residues: CSAALIPGTEAFF. In DNA, the CDR3 is TGCAGTGCTGCTCTAATACCCGGGACTGAAGCTTTCTTT. The V gene is TRBV20-1, the J gene TRBJ1-1, with no clear D. This CDR3 contains 13 residues. V gave up 5 bases and J gave up 5 bases, with 15 bases separating them. Germline V gene sequence: CDR1 DFQATT, CDR2 SNEGSKA (reference sequence).